The rows below give T cell receptor beta chains drawn from one sample of a study of shared clonotypes between healthy human individuals. Sequenced by immunoSEQ multiplex PCR; TCRdb stores in-frame clones only, minus some. The sample holds around 500,000 clones, roughly 80% seen once. The material sequenced was PBMCs. These receptors originate from a woman aged 40 to 49 in good health. Some clones in this sample may be carry-over from other donors' samples. Both conserved end residues are part of each CDR3. D genes are given only for firm matches. The size of a clone is reported for some rows only, either as once, few or many, or as a class for expanded clones.

j_gene,d_gene,v_gene,abundance,CDR3nt,CDR3aa
TRBJ2-5,TRBD1,TRBV5-1,once,TGCGCCAGCAGCGACAGGGGGTCGGAGACCCAGTACTTC,CASSDRGSETQYF
TRBJ2-1,.,TRBV5-1,.,TGCGCCAGCAGCAGCGGTAGTAGCCCCAACAATGAGCAGTTCTTC,CASSSGSSPNNEQFF
TRBJ1-1,TRBD1,TRBV7-9,.,TGTGCCAGCAGCCCCCGGACAGGTTCGGGTACTGAAGCTTTCTTT,CASSPRTGSGTEAFF
TRBJ1-5,.,TRBV19,.,TGTGCCAGTAGTATCAGACAGACTAGCAATCAGCCCCAGCATTTT,CASSIRQTSNQPQHF
TRBJ2-3,TRBD2,TRBV2,.,TGTGCCAGCTGCATTCTAGCGGGAGGGCTAGATACGCAGTATTTT,CASCILAGGLDTQYF
TRBJ2-7,.,TRBV7-2,.,TGTGCCAGCAGCTTACTATCGCTAGGCGGCTACGAGCAGTACTTC,CASSLLSLGGYEQYF
TRBJ2-6,TRBD2,TRBV14,.,TGTGCCAGCAGCCAAGAGACTAGCGGGAGGCTTTACTCTGGGGCCAACGTCCTGACTTTC,CASSQETSGRLYSGANVLTF
TRBJ1-4,.,TRBV14,.,TGTGCCAGCAGCCCGGAACGGACAACTAATGAAAAACTGTTTTTT,CASSPERTTNEKLFF
TRBJ2-7,TRBD1,TRBV19,.,TGTGCCAGTAGCCTGGGGGACAGGGGGCTATACGAGCAGTACTTC,CASSLGDRGLYEQYF
TRBJ2-7,.,TRBV7-8,once,TGTGCCAGCGGGCCAGGCGGTACCTACGAGCAGTACTTC,CASGPGGTYEQYF
TRBJ1-5,TRBD1,TRBV27,.,TGTGCCAGCAGTGGACAGGGTAGAAATCAGCCCCAGCATTTT,CASSGQGRNQPQHF
TRBJ1-5,.,TRBV27,.,TGTGCCAGCAGTTTATCGGGCACTCATAGCAATCAGCCCCAGCATTTT,CASSLSGTHSNQPQHF
TRBJ1-3,.,TRBV9,once,TGTGCCAGCAGCGTAGCGGGAGGGGCCTTCTCTGGAAACACCATATATTTT,CASSVAGGAFSGNTIYF
TRBJ2-1,.,TRBV5-1,.,TGCGCCAGCAGGGTACCTTACAATGAGCAGTTCTTC,CASRVPYNEQFF
TRBJ2-1,TRBD1,TRBV6-1,.,TGTGCCAGCAGTGATAGAAGGCAGGGGGCCTACAATGAGCAGTTCTTC,CASSDRRQGAYNEQFF
TRBJ1-2,.,TRBV7-9,.,TGTGCCAGCAGCTCAGCTGTAAACTATGGCTACACCTTC,CASSSAVNYGYTF
TRBJ2-5,TRBD2,TRBV30,.,TGTGCCTGGAGTGTAAGGAAACTAGCGGGAGGAGAGACCCAGTACTTC,CAWSVRKLAGGETQYF
TRBJ2-6,.,TRBV10-3,.,TGTGCCATCACCGGCAACTCTGGGGCCAACGTCCTGACTTTC,CAITGNSGANVLTF
TRBJ2-1,TRBD2,TRBV6-5,.,TGTGCCAGCAGCTCGAGACTAGCGTGGAATGAGCAGTTCTTC,CASSSRLAWNEQFF
TRBJ2-2,.,TRBV27,.,TGTGCCAGCAGGGCGGGACCCGGGGAGCTGTTTTTT,CASRAGPGELFF
TRBJ1-5,.,TRBV10-3,.,TGTGCCATCAGTGAGGGACAGAGCAATCAGCCCCAGCATTTT,CAISEGQSNQPQHF
TRBJ2-2,.,TRBV7-9,.,TGTGCCAGCAGCCGACAAGGCCACGGGGAGCTGTTTTTT,CASSRQGHGELFF
TRBJ1-4,.,TRBV4-2,.,TGTGCCAGCAGCCAAGAGGTTTATCGACAACAGGGAGGGGAAAAACTGTTTTTT,CASSQEVYRQQGGEKLFF
TRBJ2-1,.,TRBV5-1,.,TGCGCCAGCAGCCGGGACTTCCGGACGACCTCCTACAATGAGCAGTTCTTC,CASSRDFRTTSYNEQFF
TRBJ1-1,.,TRBV18,.,TGTGCCAGCTCACCCACCCGGGACACTGGGGAAGCTTTCTTT,CASSPTRDTGEAFF
TRBJ2-1,TRBD2,TRBV11-2,.,TGTGCCAGCAGGCCTATAGCGGGAGGGCCAGGGAATGAGCAGTTCTTC,CASRPIAGGPGNEQFF
TRBJ2-7,.,TRBV5-1,.,TGCGCCAGCAGCTTGGCCACGGGTGGGGGGACCACCTACGAGCAGTACTTC,CASSLATGGGTTYEQYF
TRBJ2-5,.,TRBV14,.,TGTGCCAGCAGCCAAGGGCCTCAAGAGACCCAGTACTTC,CASSQGPQETQYF
TRBJ2-5,.,TRBV5-8,.,TGTGCCAGCAGCCTGGACAACAGGGAGACCCAGTACTTC,CASSLDNRETQYF
TRBJ1-1,TRBD1,TRBV5-1,.,TGCGCCAGCAGCACTAAAACAGGGGGGATGAACACTGAAGCTTTCTTT,CASSTKTGGMNTEAFF
TRBJ2-7,.,TRBV6-5,.,TGTGCCAGCAGTTTAGGCGGAAATTCCTACGAGCAGTACTTC,CASSLGGNSYEQYF
TRBJ2-1,TRBD2,TRBV27,.,TGTGCCAGCAGTTTAAAGGGCCCAAGAGCGGGAGGGCCTGGGAAGCAGTTCTTC,CASSLKGPRAGGPGKQFF
TRBJ1-5,.,TRBV5-1,.,TGCGCCAGCAGCTTGGGAGGTGGGGGCTTGGGTAATCAGCCCCAGCATTTT,CASSLGGGGLGNQPQHF
TRBJ2-2,TRBD2,TRBV4-1,once,TGCGCCAGCAGCCACCCCGGGACTAGCGGGAGGGCAGGCACCGGGGAGCTGTTTTTT,CASSHPGTSGRAGTGELFF
TRBJ1-5,TRBD1,TRBV2,.,TGTGCCAGCAGGAGGACAGGCGACTATTATGGCAATCAGCCCCAGCATTTT,CASRRTGDYYGNQPQHF
TRBJ2-3,TRBD2,TRBV5-1,once,TGCGCCAGCAGCTTGGAACCGCTAGCGGGAGGGGATACGCAGTATTTT,CASSLEPLAGGDTQYF
TRBJ2-3,.,TRBV19,.,TGTGCCAGTAGTCCGCGCCGCGGAGTATGGGGAGATACGCAGTATTTT,CASSPRRGVWGDTQYF
TRBJ1-4,TRBD1,TRBV5-5,.,TGTGCCAGCAGCCCCGGACAGGGGGCACGAGGAGGGGAAAAACTGTTTTTT,CASSPGQGARGGEKLFF
TRBJ1-3,TRBD1,TRBV5-1,once,TGCGCCAGCAGCCCCCGAGGGGGACAGGGGGAGGCGAGAAACACCATATATTTT,CASSPRGGQGEARNTIYF
TRBJ2-2,TRBD1,TRBV28,.,TGTGCCAGCACCCCCGAGTTTAACAGGGGTTCCGCGAACACCGGGGAGCTGTTTTTT,CASTPEFNRGSANTGELFF
TRBJ2-7,TRBD2,TRBV6-1,.,TGTGCCAGCAGTGAAGCTAGACTAGCGGGATCCTACGAGCAGTACTTC,CASSEARLAGSYEQYF
TRBJ2-1,TRBD2,TRBV2,.,TGTGCCAGCAGCGGGACTAGCGGGAGGAGGGGGCAGTTCTTC,CASSGTSGRRGQFF
TRBJ1-5,.,TRBV6-5,.,TGTGCCAGCAGTTCCCGACACCGCAATCAGCCCCAGCATTTT,CASSSRHRNQPQHF
TRBJ2-7,TRBD1,TRBV18,.,TGTGCCAGCTCACCACCCGGGACAGGGGGCGCCGAGCAGTACTTC,CASSPPGTGGAEQYF
TRBJ2-3,TRBD1,TRBV30,.,TGTGCCTGGAGTTCGGCAGGGGGCCACGATACGCAGTATTTT,CAWSSAGGHDTQYF
TRBJ2-3,.,TRBV6-6,.,TGTGCCAGCAGTTACTCCAGGGGACGAGGAGATACGCAGTATTTT,CASSYSRGRGDTQYF
TRBJ1-3,.,TRBV5-1,.,TGCGCCAGCAGCTTGGGTACAGCCTCTGGAAACACCATATATTTT,CASSLGTASGNTIYF
TRBJ2-3,.,TRBV28,.,TGTGCCAGCAGCCTGACTTGGAAGGATACGCAGTATTTT,CASSLTWKDTQYF
TRBJ1-2,.,TRBV6-5,.,TGTGCCAGCAGCCAGGGACGGATCTATGGCTACACCTTC,CASSQGRIYGYTF
TRBJ2-5,TRBD1,TRBV6-6,.,TGTGCCAGCAGTTACCCCGGGACAGACCTTGGGACCCAGTACTTC,CASSYPGTDLGTQYF
TRBJ1-1,.,TRBV6-5,.,TGTGCCAGCAGCCCGGGCTTGAACACTGAAGCTTTCTTT,CASSPGLNTEAFF
TRBJ2-6,TRBD1,TRBV5-3,many,TGTGCCAGAAGCTTCCCCCGGGACAGCCGCAAGTTCGCCGGGGCCAACGTCCTGACTTTC,CARSFPRDSRKFAGANVLTF
TRBJ1-1,.,TRBV7-2,.,TGTGCCAGCAGCCCCCAACAGAACACTGAAGCTTTCTTT,CASSPQQNTEAFF
TRBJ2-5,TRBD1,TRBV15,.,TGTGCCACCAGCAGGGACAGGGGGTTCCAAGAGACCCAGTACTTC,CATSRDRGFQETQYF
TRBJ2-7,.,TRBV5-1,few,TGCGCCAGCAGCTTGGCAGGTAGCGAATTCTACGAGCAGTACTTC,CASSLAGSEFYEQYF
TRBJ2-7,TRBD2,TRBV5-1,.,TGCGCCAGCCAGGTAGCGGGATCCTACGAGCAGTACTTC,CASQVAGSYEQYF
TRBJ1-1,.,TRBV4-1,.,TGCGCCAGCAGCCAAGATCGGTTTGTCGCAGCTGAAGCTTTCTTT,CASSQDRFVAAEAFF
TRBJ2-1,.,TRBV5-1,once,TGCGCCAGCAGCGTCGTTGGGGCAGCCTCCTACAATGAGCAGTTCTTC,CASSVVGAASYNEQFF
TRBJ1-4,TRBD1,TRBV27,.,TGTGCCAGCAGCCCAAGGACAGGGGGTGTCGAAAAACTGTTTTTT,CASSPRTGGVEKLFF